This T cell receptor beta chain was identified in a study of T cell responses to AZD1222 COVID-19 vaccine. Findings of the study overall: The span of vaccine-associated CD4 TCRs extended across spike, with dominance at 160-218 and 743-854. Just six AZD1222 recipients were seropositive at baseline.

Produced via immunoSEQ multiplex PCR; TCRdb's table is partial and in-frame only. Altogether tens of thousands of clones are present, roughly nine tenths being singletons, with the ten largest covering roughly 29%. This clone was observed a few times. Its specificity is unknown. This sequence originates from an adult in good health. The specimen comprised peripheral blood, sampled on day 0 of AZD1222 vaccination.

The CDR3 region is CASTLAGEGTGELFF. CDR3 DNA: TGTGCCAGCACTCTAGCGGGAGAGGGAACCGGGGAGCTGTTTTTT. The chain joins TRBV27 to TRBJ2-2; 10 bases match TRBD2. Germline V CDR1 and CDR2: MNHEY, SMNVEV (reference sequence). After removal of 7 bases from V and 5 bases from J, the junction contained 7 bases not matched to a gene. CDR3 size: 15 residues.